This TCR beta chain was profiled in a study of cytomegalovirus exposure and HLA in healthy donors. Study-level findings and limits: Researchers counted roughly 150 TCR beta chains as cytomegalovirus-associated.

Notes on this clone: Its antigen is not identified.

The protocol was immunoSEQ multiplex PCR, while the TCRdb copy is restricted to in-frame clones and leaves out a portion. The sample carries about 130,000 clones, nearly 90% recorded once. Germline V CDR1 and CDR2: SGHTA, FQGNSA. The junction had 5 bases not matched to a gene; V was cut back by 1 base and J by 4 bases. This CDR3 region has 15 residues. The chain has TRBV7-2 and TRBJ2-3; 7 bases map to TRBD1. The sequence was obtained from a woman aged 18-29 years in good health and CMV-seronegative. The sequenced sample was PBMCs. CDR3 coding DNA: TGTGCCAGCAGCTTAGGGTTGCAGGGGGCAGATACGCAGTATTTT. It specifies CASSLGLQGADTQYF.